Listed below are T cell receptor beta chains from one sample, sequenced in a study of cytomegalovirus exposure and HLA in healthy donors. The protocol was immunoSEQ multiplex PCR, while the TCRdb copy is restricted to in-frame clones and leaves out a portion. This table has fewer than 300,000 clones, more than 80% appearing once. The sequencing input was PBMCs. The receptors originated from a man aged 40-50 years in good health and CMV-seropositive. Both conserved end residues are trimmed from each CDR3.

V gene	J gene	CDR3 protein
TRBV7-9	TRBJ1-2	ASSISGTANYGYT
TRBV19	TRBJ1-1	ASSRTGMNTEAF
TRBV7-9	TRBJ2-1	ASSLTSGPLSYNEQF
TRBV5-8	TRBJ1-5	ASSLLWGVNQPQH
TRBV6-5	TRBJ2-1	ASSYGIAGFNEQF
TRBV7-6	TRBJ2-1	ASRSGTSGTNEQF
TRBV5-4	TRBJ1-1	ASSLARGGAWPRGEAF
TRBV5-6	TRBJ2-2	ASSYVGQGVTGELF
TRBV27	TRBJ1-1	ASSRGTGGLQTEAF
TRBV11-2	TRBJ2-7	ASSLGGDFSYEQY
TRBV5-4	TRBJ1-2	ASSSSGKANYGYT
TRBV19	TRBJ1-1	ASSMRDTEAF
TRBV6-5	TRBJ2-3	ASRVRDSRTDTQY
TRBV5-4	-	ASSLGTTMIYEQY
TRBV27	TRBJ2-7	ASSFIGSGQY
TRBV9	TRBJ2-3	ASSVKGSTDTQY
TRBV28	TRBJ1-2	ATGDGYT
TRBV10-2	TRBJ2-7	ASSARQGNVDEQY
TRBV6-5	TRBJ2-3	ASSRGGRTDTQY
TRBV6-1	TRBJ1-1	ASSVWDRNTEAF
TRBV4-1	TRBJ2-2	ASSPPSSDGRAYSGELF